The 14 T cell receptor beta chains below all came from one sample that was sequenced in a study of blood T cell repertoires in COVID-19. Here immunoSEQ multiplex PCR was the method, and the copy in TCRdb shows in-frame clones only, minus some. The repertoire holds over 350,000 clones, with 87% as singletons. The sequencing input was PBMCs or T cells enriched from blood (not recorded which). The source is a woman younger than 30 with acute COVID-19.

This rearrangement joins TRBV6-4 to TRBJ2-3; D is perhaps TRBD2 (5 bases). Trimming took 4 bases from V and 1 from J, leaving 12 bases between them. The germline V gene has CDR1 MRHNA and CDR2 SNTAGT. This CDR3 has 15 amino acids. DNA for the CDR3: TGTGCCAGCAGTGTCGGTCTAGCAGGCACAGATACGCAGTATTTT. This encodes CASSVGLAGTDTQYF.

This rearrangement joins TRBV19 to TRBJ2-7; TRBD1 is a possible D gene (6 bases). Per germline, CDR1 LNHDA and CDR2 SQIVND (reference sequence). V was clipped by 6 bases and J by 0 bases, with 12 bases between them. The CDR3 sequence is 14 residues long. The CDR3 DNA reads as TGTGCCAGTAGGGACAGTTCTAACTCCTACGAGCAGTACTTC. This encodes CASRDSSNSYEQYF.

This rearrangement joins TRBV18 to TRBJ2-7, with 8 bases fitting TRBD2. The CDR3 runs to 15 residues. CDR1 is KGHSH and CDR2 is LQKENI in the germline V gene. V dropped 3 bases and J dropped 3; count of bases not matched to a gene: 7. The CDR3: CASSPRTSSHYEQYF. The DNA of the CDR3 is TGTGCCAGCTCACCCCGGACTAGCTCCCACTACGAGCAGTACTTC.

V gene TRBV10-3 combines with J gene TRBJ1-2; 7 nucleotides line up with TRBD1. Germline assignment: CDR1 ENHRY and CDR2 SYGVKD. Trimming at V came to 7 bases and at J to 5 bases, leaving 7 bases not matched to a gene. The CDR3 runs to 13 residues. CDR3 bases: TGTGCCATCACCTCGACAGGGTTGTATGGCTACACCTTC. It codes for CAITSTGLYGYTF.

The chain employs TRBV9 and TRBJ1-1; D call uncertain. Germline loops: CDR1 SGDLS, CDR2 YYNGEE. The CDR3 is 14 residues long. The V end was cut by 0 bases, the J end by 8 bases, with 14 bases between. The CDR3 loop reads CASSVDLAGLEAFF. Written as DNA, the CDR3 is TGTGCCAGCAGCGTAGATCTGGCAGGCTTGGAAGCTTTCTTT. The entire variable domain, with the rest obtained from reference TRBV9 and TRBJ1-1, is as follows: DSGVTQTPKHLITATGQRVTLRCSPRSGDLSVYWYQQSLDQGLQFLIQYYNGEERAKGNILERFSAQQFPDLHSELNLSSLELGDSALYFCASSVDLAGLEAFFGQGTRLTVV.

The chain is built from TRBV3-1 (or the pseudogene TRBV3-2) and TRBJ2-7, with D perhaps TRBD2 (5 bases). The germline V gene has CDR1 LGHDT and CDR2 YNNKEL (reference sequence). Trimming pared 1 base from V and 6 bases from J, leaving 13 bases between. The CDR3 consists of 14 residues. The CDR3, as DNA: TGTGCCAGCAGCCAAGTATCTGTTGAGGGCGAGCAGTACTTC. It encodes CASSQVSVEGEQYF.

This clone was seen once. The chain couples TRBV11-2 to TRBJ2-7; no firm D call. The CDR3 contains 14 residues. Trimming cost V 0 bases and J 1 base, with 7 bases left between them. Germline V gene sequence: CDR1 SGHAT, CDR2 FQNNGV. CDR3 in amino acids: CASSLDTRSYEQYF. The DNA of the CDR3 is TGTGCCAGCAGCTTAGATACCAGATCCTACGAGCAGTACTTC.

The chain recombines TRBV24-1 with TRBJ2-7, with D possibly being TRBD2 (5 bases). CDR1 KGHDR and CDR2 SFDVKD come from the germline V gene. The CDR3 is made up of 12 amino acids. V gave up 5 bases and J gave up 5 bases, with 9 bases separating them. CDR3 protein: CATSGAGDEQYF. In nucleotides, the CDR3 is TGTGCCACCAGTGGGGCCGGGGACGAGCAGTACTTC.

There are a few counts of this clone. This rearrangement joins TRBV7-9 to TRBJ1-6; 7 positions agree with TRBD1. The CDR3 sequence is 17 residues long. Unmatched junction bases numbered 12, after V lost 0 bases and J lost 10 bases. Germline CDR1 is SEHNR and CDR2 is FQNEAQ (reference sequence). The CDR3 sequence is CASSLAQGPPRGSPLHF. Written as DNA, the CDR3 is TGTGCCAGCAGCTTAGCACAGGGGCCGCCCAGGGGGTCACCCCTCCACTTT.

This clone appeared once. V gene TRBV5-5 combines with J gene TRBJ1-3; perhaps TRBD1 as D (5 bases). Looked up from germline, CDR1 is SGHKS and CDR2 is YYEKEE (reference sequence). Between the trimmed V and J ends, which lost 3 bases and 0 bases, there was a span of 7 bases. This CDR3 has 14 amino acids. CDR3 region: CASSYRTSGNTIYF. The CDR3, as DNA: TGTGCCAGCAGCTACAGGACCTCTGGAAACACCATATATTTT.

The chain couples TRBV4-1 to TRBJ2-6; 11 nucleotides agree with TRBD2. Trimming at V came to 4 bases and at J to 0 bases, leaving 11 bases not matched to a gene. Looked up from germline, CDR1 is MGHRA and CDR2 is YSYEKL. This CDR3 region has 20 residues. The CDR3: CASSPTPGTSGSSGANVLTF. CDR3 nucleotide sequence: TGCGCCAGCAGCCCCACGCCCGGGACTAGCGGCTCCTCTGGGGCCAACGTCCTGACTTTC.

The chain uses TRBV7-9 and TRBJ2-1; 9 positions match TRBD2. In germline, CDR1 is SEHNR, CDR2 FQNEAQ (reference sequence). The ends lost 1 base at V and 14 bases at J; junction bases unmatched: 9. The CDR3 is made up of 14 amino acids. The CDR3 reads CASSLDLAGVQKFF. Written as DNA, the CDR3 is TGTGCCAGCAGCTTAGATTTAGCGGGAGTTCAGAAGTTCTTC.

The J gene is TRBJ2-1, the V gene TRBV9; D is ambiguous. Germline CDR1 SGDLS, CDR2 YYNGEE. This CDR3 spans 12 amino acids. V lost 4 bases and J lost 5, with 7 bases in between. CDR3 region: CASSPRHNEQFF. The CDR3 region has the DNA TGTGCCAGCAGCCCCCGTCACAATGAGCAGTTCTTC.

V is TRBV7-3 and J is TRBJ2-5, with 9 bases aligning to TRBD1. Trimming took 4 bases from V and 0 from J; bases not matched to a gene: 3. CDR3 size: 15 residues. Germline V gene sequence: CDR1 SGHTA, CDR2 FQGTGA. As DNA, the CDR3 is TGTGCCAGCAGCTCCGGGACAGGGTACCAAGAGACCCAGTACTTC. This gives the protein CASSSGTGYQETQYF.